The 22 T cell receptor beta chains below come from one sample, sequenced in a study of shared clonotypes between healthy human individuals. The protocol was immunoSEQ multiplex PCR, while the TCRdb copy is restricted to in-frame clones and leaves out a portion. The table lists over 1.5 million clones, 95% to 99% of them singletons. The sample taken for sequencing was naive CD4+ T cells sorted from blood. Subset specified: CD45RA+ positively selected. The receptors were sampled from a man younger than 40 in good health.

The chain links TRBV5-1 to TRBJ2-1; 11 nucleotides line up with TRBD2. The CDR3 has 16 residues. Germline V lookup: CDR1 SGHRS, CDR2 YFSETQ. V lost 5 bases to trimming and J lost 5 bases; unmatched junction nucleotides: 9. CDR3 coding DNA: TGCGCCAGCAGGCCTGGGACTAGCGGTAGCCACAATGAGCAGTTCTTC. This sequence encodes CASRPGTSGSHNEQFF.

The V and J genes are TRBV6-4 and TRBJ2-1; 9 bases match TRBD2. From germline, CDR1 is MRHNA and CDR2 SNTAGT. This CDR3 is 16 amino acids long. V was pared by 1 base and J by 2 bases, with 3 bases of the junction left unmatched. The CDR3 DNA sequence: TGTGCCAGCAGTGACTGGGGCGGGAGGGCCTACAATGAGCAGTTCTTC. As protein: CASSDWGGRAYNEQFF.

The V gene is TRBV28, the J gene TRBJ2-2; TRBD1 matches 8 bases. Germline CDR1 reads MDHEN; CDR2 reads SYDVKM. Trimming took 4 bases from V and 5 from J; bases not matched to a gene: 6. The CDR3 is 15 residues long. CDR3 DNA: TGTGCCAGCAGTTCAGCAGGGGGCGGTACCGGGGAGCTGTTTTTT. It codes for CASSSAGGGTGELFF.

The V call is TRBV6-5, the J call TRBJ2-3; 7 bases match TRBD2. The junction had 11 bases not matched to a gene; V was cut back by 8 bases and J by 6 bases. This CDR3 has 14 amino acids. The germline CDR1 and CDR2 sequences are MNHEY and SVGAGI. CDR3 loop: CASSGLLLSDTQYF. For the CDR3, the DNA is TGTGCCAGCTCGGGACTACTTTTAAGTGATACGCAGTATTTT.

The rearrangement links TRBV9 to TRBJ2-5, with 9 bases identical to TRBD1. The ends lost 4 bases at V and 4 bases at J; junction bases unmatched: 8. CDR1 and CDR2 (germline): SGDLS, YYNGEE. The CDR3 has 15 amino acids. CDR3 in amino acids: CASSSPGQGGETQYF. CDR3 DNA sequence: TGTGCCAGCAGCTCACCGGGACAGGGAGGAGAGACCCAGTACTTC. Based on the CDR3 plus reference TRBV9 and TRBJ2-5, the full variable domain is DSGVTQTPKHLITATGQRVTLRCSPRSGDLSVYWYQQSLDQGLQFLIQYYNGEERAKGNILERFSAQQFPDLHSELNLSSLELGDSALYFCASSSPGQGGETQYFGPGTRLLVL.

For this clone: The sample has other DNA sequences that encode this CDR3 too. This chain joins TRBV15 and TRBJ2-7; D unresolved. This CDR3 spans 13 amino acids. The germline V gene encodes CDR1 LNHNV and CDR2 YYDKDF (reference sequence). V was clipped by 1 base and J by 0 bases, with 4 bases between them. CDR3 coding DNA: TGTGCCACCAGCAGAGCGGTCTCCTACGAGCAGTACTTC. Its translation: CATSRAVSYEQYF.

The chain uses TRBV7-3 and TRBJ2-3; 7 positions match TRBD1. Trimming removed 2 bases from V and 1 base from J; junction bases left unmatched: 9. The CDR3 length is 17 residues. Germline V gene data show CDR1 as SGHTA and CDR2 as FQGTGA. The CDR3 region has the DNA TGTGCCAGCAGCTTAGGTCTGGGACAGCTCCGCACAGATACGCAGTATTTT. It translates to CASSLGLGQLRTDTQYF.

The chain employs TRBV27 and TRBJ2-3, with a weak D call TRBD2 (5 bases). Trimming removed 2 bases at V and 5 bases at J, with 14 bases between. The CDR3 covers 15 residues. CDR1 is MNHEY, CDR2 SMNVEV, per germline (reference sequence). DNA of the CDR3: TGTGCCAGCAGTTTAGCGGGTTTCGTTGTAGATACGCAGTATTTT. Protein sequence: CASSLAGFVVDTQYF.

The chain recombines TRBV5-1 with TRBJ2-1, with 9 nucleotides matching TRBD1. V was pared by 4 bases and J by 5 bases, with 19 bases of the junction left unmatched. Germline loops: CDR1 SGHRS, CDR2 YFSETQ. This CDR3 spans 19 amino acids. In DNA, the CDR3 is TGCGCCAGCAGCCCGACGGGGACAGGGACTGGGAGGGGCGACAATGAGCAGTTCTTC. It translates to CASSPTGTGTGRGDNEQFF.

The chain carries TRBV5-6 and TRBJ2-2; D is unclear. The CDR3 length is 16 residues. Germline V gene data show CDR1 as SGHDT and CDR2 as YYEEEE. V lost 2 bases and J 1 base, leaving 12 bases between the germline ends. This CDR3 is CASSLRYRRNTGELFF. The CDR3 DNA reads as TGTGCCAGCAGCTTACGTTACAGAAGGAACACCGGGGAGCTGTTTTTT.

The chain employs TRBV18 and TRBJ2-6; TRBD1 agrees at 11 bases. The CDR3 length is 17 residues. Germline CDR1 KGHSH, CDR2 LQKENI. V gave up 1 base and J gave up 2 bases; unmatched junction bases: 1. CDR3 loop: CASSPRTGGTGANVLTF. In DNA form, the CDR3 reads TGTGCCAGCTCACCACGGACAGGGGGCACTGGGGCCAACGTCCTGACTTTC.

The chain is built from TRBV7-9 and TRBJ1-3; 7 positions agree with TRBD1. J lost 3 bases, V lost 2 bases, and 4 bases had no gene match. The CDR3 consists of 15 residues. Germline V CDR1 and CDR2: SEHNR, FQNEAQ (reference sequence). The chain's CDR3 is CASSLSAGGGNTIYF. In nucleotides, the CDR3 is TGTGCCAGCAGCTTAAGTGCAGGGGGTGGAAACACCATATATTTT.

This rearrangement joins TRBV7-8 to TRBJ2-1; 9 bases line up with TRBD1. V lost 5 bases, J lost 8 bases, and 7 bases stayed unmatched. The CDR3 has 14 amino acids. Germline lookup yields CDR1 SGHVS and CDR2 FQNEAQ. The CDR3 coding sequence is TGTGCCAGCAGCGGGGGGGACAGGGCCCATGAGCAGTTCTTC. Its translation: CASSGGDRAHEQFF.

The chain employs TRBV28 and TRBJ2-1, with D unclear. The V and J ends lost 3 bases and 9 bases respectively, with 9 bases between them. The germline V gene encodes CDR1 MDHEN and CDR2 SYDVKM. The CDR3 has 12 amino acids. The CDR3 bases are TGTGCCAGCAGTTTTGTGGCGAGTGAGCAGTTCTTC. It translates to CASSFVASEQFF. Together with reference TRBV28 and TRBJ2-1, the CDR3 gives the full variable domain: DVKVTQSSRYLVKRTGEKVFLECVQDMDHENMFWYRQDPGLGLRLIYFSYDVKMKEKGDIPEGYSVSREKKERFSLILESASTNQTSMYLCASSFVASEQFFGPGTRLTVL.

V usage is TRBV10-2 and J usage is TRBJ1-2; the D gene is possibly TRBD1 (5 bases). This CDR3 spans 14 amino acids. Trimming shortened V by 2 bases and J by 4 bases, and 11 bases separated the two germline ends. CDR1 is WSHSY, CDR2 SAAADI, per germline. The CDR3 DNA is TGCGCCAGCAGTGAGACCTCAACAGGCTATGGCTACACCTTC. Translating gives CASSETSTGYGYTF.

The chain employs TRBV7-2 and TRBJ2-2; weak D call: TRBD2 (5 bases). Germline CDR1 is SGHTA and CDR2 is FQGNSA. The CDR3 runs 14 residues. The ends were cut back, 7 bases at V and 6 bases at J, with 15 bases in the middle. CDR3 region: CASIRNRGPGELFF. The CDR3 DNA is TGTGCCAGCATCCGAAACCGGGGTCCCGGGGAGCTGTTTTTT.

The V call is TRBV5-5, the J call TRBJ1-5; D ambiguous. The length of the CDR3 is 12 residues. CDR1 is SGHKS, CDR2 YYEKEE, per germline (reference sequence). V shed 4 bases and J shed 8 bases, with 10 bases lying between them. CDR3 amino acids: CASSLAGKPQHF. CDR3 DNA sequence: TGTGCCAGCAGCCTGGCGGGGAAGCCCCAGCATTTT.

The chain combines TRBV7-2 with TRBJ2-7; the D is unclear. The CDR3 runs to 17 residues. CDR1 and CDR2 (germline): SGHTA, FQGNSA. Trimming took off 5 bases at V and 4 bases at J, with 24 bases between the two ends. CDR3 protein: CASSSTGTLLVGYEQYF. As DNA, the CDR3 is TGTGCCAGCAGCAGTACGGGTACGCTGTTGGTTGGGTACGAGCAGTACTTC.

The V gene is TRBV11-2, the J gene TRBJ1-5; 8 bases agree with TRBD1. Germline-derived CDR1 and CDR2 are SGHAT and FQNNGV. The J segment lost 8 bases and the V segment lost 4 bases, leaving 13 bases of the junction unmatched. CDR3 size: 16 residues. CDR3 residues: CASSSGTGPLGEPQHF. Written as DNA, the CDR3 is TGTGCCAGCAGCTCTGGGACAGGCCCGTTGGGTGAGCCCCAGCATTTT.

The sample holds one count of this clone. V is TRBV7-2 and J is TRBJ1-5; 7 bases are shared with TRBD1. This CDR3 is 16 amino acids long. The V and J ends lost 2 bases and 2 bases, in that order; junction bases with no gene match: 6. Germline values: CDR1 SGHTA, CDR2 FQGNSA. The CDR3 DNA reads TGTGCCAGCAGCTTAAGACAGGGAACGGGCAATCAGCCCCAGCATTTT. Translated: CASSLRQGTGNQPQHF.

Concerning this clone: The sample contains more than one DNA sequence encoding this CDR3. V gene TRBV5-1 combines with J gene TRBJ1-4, with 9 bases lining up with TRBD1. The ends lost 4 bases at V and 4 bases at J; junction bases unmatched: 2. The CDR3 is made up of 14 amino acids. Germline CDR1 is SGHRS and CDR2 is YFSETQ. CDR3 sequence (DNA): TGCGCCAGCAGCCGGGACAGGGTTAATGAAAAACTGTTTTTT. Its protein product is CASSRDRVNEKLFF.

The chain is built from TRBV10-1 and TRBJ2-1, with 10 bases matching TRBD2. Germline loops: CDR1 WNHNN, CDR2 SYGVQD (reference sequence). Unmatched junction bases numbered 19, after V lost 7 bases and J lost 16 bases. The CDR3 covers 15 residues. For the CDR3, the DNA is TGCGCCAGCACCGGTACAGGTCTAGCGGGAGCATCCACATTCTTC. Amino acid sequence: CASTGTGLAGASTFF.